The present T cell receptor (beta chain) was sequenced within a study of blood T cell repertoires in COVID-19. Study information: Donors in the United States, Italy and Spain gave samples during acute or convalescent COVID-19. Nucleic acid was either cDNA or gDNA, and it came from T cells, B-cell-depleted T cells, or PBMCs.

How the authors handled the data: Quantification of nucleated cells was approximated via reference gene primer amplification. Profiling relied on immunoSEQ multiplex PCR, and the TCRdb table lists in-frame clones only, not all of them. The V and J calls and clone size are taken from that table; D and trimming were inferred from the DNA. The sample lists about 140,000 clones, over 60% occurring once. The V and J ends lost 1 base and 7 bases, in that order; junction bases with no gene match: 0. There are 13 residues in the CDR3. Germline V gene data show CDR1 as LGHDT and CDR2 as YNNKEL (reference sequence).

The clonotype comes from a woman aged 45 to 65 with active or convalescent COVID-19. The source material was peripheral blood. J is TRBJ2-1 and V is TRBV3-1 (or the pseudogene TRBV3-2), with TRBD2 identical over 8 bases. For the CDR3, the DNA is TGTGCCAGCAGCCAAGCGGGGGGGAATGAGCAGTTCTTC. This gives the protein CASSQAGGNEQFF.